This T cell receptor beta chain is drawn from a study of beta chain features in type 1 diabetes. Looking at the study overall: Sorted cells numbering 107,917,701 were examined across all samples. Study conclusions and caveats: Using cDNA template may skew counts toward highly expressing activated cells. Shortening that was moderate but significant affected the TCRB CDR3s of Type 1 diabetes patients in all four CD4+ subsets. Shorter templates may be favored by PCR, equally so in patients and controls. Across patients, naive, central memory and Treg TCRB repertoires exhibited apparently greater similarity than was observed across healthy donors.

The CDR3 contains 15 residues. Trimming cost V 1 base and J 8 bases; bases outside gene matches: 9. Germline CDR1 SGDLS, CDR2 YYNGEE. This clone was picked up a small number of times. The antigen remains unidentified. Expressed TCRB transcripts were sequenced, since all the RNA that had been isolated was reverse transcribed. Profiling relied on immunoSEQ multiplex PCR, and the TCRdb table lists in-frame clones only, not all of them. The sample consists of some 660,000 clones, over 11% of them appearing once. The V call is TRBV9, the J call TRBJ2-1, with 7 bases aligning to TRBD2. The receptor was isolated from a man aged 18 to 29 with type 1 diabetes. Sequenced input: naive CD4+ T cells from blood. CDR3 amino acids: CASSVRGGSSDEQFF. In DNA form, the CDR3 reads TGTGCCAGCAGCGTACGGGGCGGGAGCAGCGATGAGCAGTTCTTC.